The 8 T cell receptor beta chains below come from one sample, sequenced in a study of cytomegalovirus exposure and HLA in healthy donors. The PCR employed 60 Vbeta primers together with 13 Jbeta primers. Produced via immunoSEQ multiplex PCR; TCRdb's table is partial and in-frame only. The table includes over 70,000 clones, roughly 80% detected once. Material: PBMCs. These receptors originate from a woman in her forties or fifties in good health and CMV-seropositive.

This clone has a handful of counts. DNA of the CDR3: TGTGCCACCAGCAGAGATAGACTAGCGGGAGGGCAGGGTGAGCAGTTCTTC. It specifies CATSRDRLAGGQGEQFF. The rearrangement joins TRBV15 to TRBJ2-1, with 14 bases aligning to TRBD2. The V gene's germline CDR1 is LNHNV and CDR2 YYDKDF (reference sequence). The CDR3 extends over 17 amino acids. V lost 0 bases and J lost 9; bases outside the gene matches: 7.

The chain links TRBV11-2 to TRBJ2-3; the match to TRBD2 covers 10 bases. The CDR3 sequence is 14 residues long. The trim removed 2 bases at V and 4 bases at J, leaving 0 bases unmatched. CDR1 and CDR2 from the germline V gene are SGHAT and FQNNGV. The CDR3 here is CASSLSGRADTQYF. CDR3 nucleotide sequence: TGTGCCAGCAGCTTAAGCGGGAGGGCAGATACGCAGTATTTT.

V and J are TRBV6-6 and TRBJ1-6; no clear D gene. The V end was cut by 4 bases, the J end by 10 bases, with 11 bases between. This CDR3 is built from 13 residues. The germline gives CDR1 MNHNY, CDR2 SVGAGI (reference sequence). The CDR3: CASSWGGRSPLHF. The DNA of the CDR3 is TGTGCCAGCAGTTGGGGAGGGCGCTCACCCCTCCACTTT.

Remarks on this clone: Other DNA variants within this sample encode the same CDR3. The chain combines TRBV9 with TRBJ2-2; 7 bases fit TRBD1. V lost 3 bases and J lost 1; bases outside the gene matches: 3. The CDR3 is 15 residues long. CDR1 is SGDLS, CDR2 YYNGEE, per germline. The CDR3 coding sequence is TGTGCCAGCAGCGGGCGACAGGGGAACACCGGGGAGCTGTTTTTT. Translated, it gives CASSGRQGNTGELFF.

V usage is TRBV18 and J usage is TRBJ2-5, with D possibly TRBD2 on 5 matching bases. The germline V gene encodes CDR1 KGHSH and CDR2 LQKENI. CDR3 size: 12 residues. Trimming removed 6 bases from V and 4 bases from J, with 9 bases in between. In DNA form, the CDR3 reads TGTGCCAGCTCGAACGAGGGAGAGACCCAGTACTTC. It translates to CASSNEGETQYF.

This clone was recorded a few times. The rearrangement uses TRBV6-1 and TRBJ1-4, with no clear D. The CDR3 consists of 13 residues. The germline CDR1 and CDR2 sequences are MNHNS and SASEGT. V lost 11 bases and J lost 0, with 10 bases in between. In DNA form, the CDR3 reads TGTGCCGGCCAAGATGCAACTAATGAAAAACTGTTTTTT. Amino acids: CAGQDATNEKLFF.

The rearrangement links TRBV10-2 to TRBJ2-1; D is perhaps TRBD2 (7 bases). The CDR3 contains 16 residues. The germline V gene has CDR1 WSHSY and CDR2 SAAADI. The V end lost 3 bases, the J end lost 4 bases, and 16 bases lay between the germline ends. CDR3 sequence (DNA): TGCGCCAGCAGTGACAATACGGGGGGCAAGTACAATGAGCAGTTCTTC. It translates to CASSDNTGGKYNEQFF.

The chain has TRBV6-1 and TRBJ1-5, with a weak D call TRBD1 (5 bases). The CDR3 totals 15 residues. Germline values: CDR1 MNHNS, CDR2 SASEGT. V was trimmed by 8 bases and J by 0 bases, leaving 14 bases between them. The CDR3 loop is CASLGRVNSNQPQHF. As DNA, the CDR3 is TGTGCCAGCTTGGGCAGGGTGAATAGCAATCAGCCCCAGCATTTT.